The present TCR beta chain was sequenced within a study of shared clonotypes between healthy human individuals. With 8 bases removed from V and 6 bases from J, the gap between germline ends came to 19 bases. CDR1 is MNHEY and CDR2 is SMNVEV in the germline V gene (reference sequence). There are 14 residues in the CDR3. Study outcomes and limitations: It was the non-shared clonotypes that had lower generation probabilities than clonotypes shared by all four donors.

Regarding this clone: Its target is unknown.

The assay was immunoSEQ multiplex PCR, and TCRdb's table has in-frame clones only and misses some. The data contain approximately 1,500,000 clones, roughly 96% of them singletons. V usage is TRBV27 and J usage is TRBJ1-1; possibly TRBD1 for D (6 bases). The specimen was naive CD4+ T cells sorted from blood. Regarding subset: CD45RA+ positively selected. This clonotype was sampled from a man aged 25-40 years in good health. CDR3 sequence (DNA): TGTGCCAGCCTAAAGGGGGGGTTATTGGCTGAAGCTTTCTTT. Its protein product is CASLKGGLLAEAFF.